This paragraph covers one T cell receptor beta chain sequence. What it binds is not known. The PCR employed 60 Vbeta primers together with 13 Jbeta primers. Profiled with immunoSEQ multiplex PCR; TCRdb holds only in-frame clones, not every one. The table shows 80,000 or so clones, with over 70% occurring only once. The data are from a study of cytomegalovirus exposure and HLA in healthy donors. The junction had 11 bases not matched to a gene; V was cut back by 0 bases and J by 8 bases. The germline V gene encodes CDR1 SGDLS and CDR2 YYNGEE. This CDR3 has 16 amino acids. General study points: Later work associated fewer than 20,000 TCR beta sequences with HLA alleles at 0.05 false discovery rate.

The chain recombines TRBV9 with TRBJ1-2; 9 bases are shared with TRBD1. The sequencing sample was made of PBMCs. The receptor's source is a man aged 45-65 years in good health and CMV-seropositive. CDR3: CASSVVPGQGSDGYTF. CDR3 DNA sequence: TGTGCCAGCAGCGTAGTCCCGGGACAGGGATCGGACGGCTACACCTTC. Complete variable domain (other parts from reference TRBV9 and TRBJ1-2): DSGVTQTPKHLITATGQRVTLRCSPRSGDLSVYWYQQSLDQGLQFLIQYYNGEERAKGNILERFSAQQFPDLHSELNLSSLELGDSALYFCASSVVPGQGSDGYTFGSGTRLTVV.